The 9 T cell receptor beta chains given below trace back to one sample, sequenced in a study of tumor-infiltrating lymphocytes in primary liver carcinoma. Unsorted whole blood served as the source of blood RNA, and germline DNA was extracted as well. The input was 450 to 500 ng total RNA; TCR beta cDNA was made from it with a constant-region primer. A slightly modified ARM-PCR protocol with three nested multiplex PCR rounds produced these TCR beta libraries. TRBV1-TRBV30 forward primers paired with a C-beta reverse primer were used in the first two PCR rounds, which ran roughly 9 cycles each. Each CDR3 protein gets one entry after TCRdb re-called the multiplex PCR reads with MiXCR. The sample consists of around 330,000 distinct CDR3 sequences, almost 60% of them appearing once. The sample consisted of peripheral blood. The receptor source for this set is a woman aged 30 to 39 with primary liver carcinoma and hepatitis B virus infection.

This chain links TRBV28 with TRBJ2-1, with 7 bases fitting TRBD2. After removal of 4 bases from V and 8 bases from J, the junction contained 14 bases not matched to a gene. This CDR3 is built from 16 residues. CDR1 and CDR2 from the germline V gene are MDHEN and SYDVKM. The CDR3 region is CASSSRRKGGYYEQFF. CDR3 in DNA: TGTGCCAGCAGTTCCCGAAGGAAGGGAGGGTACTATGAGCAGTTCTTC.

On this clonotype itself: Relative to the germline gene, one junction end is altered; a read error may explain this. The rearrangement uses TRBV7-9 and TRBJ2-1; a weak D match, TRBD1 (5 bases). This CDR3 comprises 14 residues. The germline V gene encodes CDR1 SEHNR and CDR2 FQNEAQ (reference sequence). This CDR3 is CASRLVRQYDEQFF. The CDR3 coding sequence is TGTGCCAGCAGGTTAGTGAGACAGTACGATGAGCAGTTCTTC.

This clonotype was seen just once. A read error may be the cause here, since a much bigger clone is one base away. The chain has TRBV4-3 and TRBJ2-7, with TRBD2 identical over 11 bases. The CDR3 extends over 15 amino acids. CDR1 is LGHNA and CDR2 is YSLEER in the germline V gene. The CDR3 DNA is TGCACCAGCAGCCACCTAGCGGGAGGCCTCTACGAGCAGTACTTC. Amino acid sequence: CTSSHLAGGLYEQYF.

Notes on this clonotype: A single base separates this from a much larger clone, so it may be a read error. This sequence joins TRBV6-2 or TRBV6-3 and TRBJ1-2; possible D gene TRBD1, 6 bases. This CDR3 comprises 14 residues. V was cut by 5 bases and J by 3 bases, with 13 bases left in between. In germline, CDR1 is MNHEY, CDR2 SVGEGT. This CDR3 is CASSPQQGHYGYTF. Here the CDR3 DNA reads TGTGCCAGCAGTCCGCAACAGGGACACTATGGCTACACCTTC.

This clonotype was observed at least ten times. This chain uses TRBV11-3 with TRBJ1-1, with D possibly matching TRBD1 (5 bases). The CDR3 has 15 residues. V was cut by 5 bases and J by 0 bases, with 13 bases left in between. Germline V gene lookup returns CDR1 SGHNT and CDR2 YENEEA. The CDR3 nucleotides read TGTGCCAGCAGCCCAGGTGGAGGGGTGAACACTGAAGCTTTCTTT. Translating gives CASSPGGGVNTEAFF. The full variable domain, rest sourced from reference TRBV11-3 and TRBJ1-1, is EAGVVQSPRYKIIEKKQPVAFWCNPISGHNTLYWYLQNLGQGPELLIRYENEEAVDDSQLPKDRFSAERLKGVDSTLKIQPAELGDSAVYLCASSPGGGVNTEAFFGQGTRLTVV.

In regard to this clonotype: An end of the junction differs from the germline gene, which may be a read error. The rearrangement links TRBV29-1 to TRBJ1-2; the D is unclear. The CDR3 contains 11 residues. In germline, CDR1 is SQVTM, CDR2 ANQGSEA. The CDR3 here is CIVAIGKGYTF. The CDR3 coding sequence is TGCATCGTTGCGATAGGGAAGGGCTACACCTTC.

Of note for this clonotype: In this CDR3 the conserved last residue, phenylalanine or tryptophan, is missing, so a read error is likely. The rearrangement links TRBV28 to TRBJ2-1; TRBD2 matches at 14 bases. V lost 9 bases, J lost 1 base, and 11 bases stayed unmatched. The CDR3 has 18 amino acids. Germline CDR1 MDHEN, CDR2 SYDVKM. The CDR3 protein is CARDPGLAGDRSYNEQFY. DNA of the CDR3: TGTGCCAGGGATCCGGGACTAGCGGGAGACAGGTCCTACAATGAGCAGTTCTAC.

This clonotype came up once. Compared with germline, one end of the junction differs, possibly owing to a read error. The genes are TRBV20-1 and TRBJ2-1; D may match TRBD1 or TRBD2 (6 bases each). The CDR3 sequence is 15 residues long. CDR1 and CDR2 (germline): DFQATT, SNEGSKA (reference sequence). For the CDR3, the DNA is TGCAGTGCTAGGGAGGACGGGGGCTCCTACGATGAGCAGTTCTTC. This gives the protein CSAREDGGSYDEQFF.

This clonotype was picked up many times. This chain links TRBV29-1 with TRBJ2-3, with 7 bases matching TRBD1. The CDR3 contains 14 residues. The V gene's germline CDR1 is SQVTM and CDR2 ANQGSEA. V was pared by 7 bases and J by 3 bases, with 10 bases of the junction left unmatched. CDR3 sequence: CSARQGVGTDTQYF. The CDR3 DNA follows: TGCAGCGCGAGACAGGGTGTTGGGACAGATACGCAGTATTTT.